This record covers a single T cell receptor beta chain. No antigen is known for it. The data stem from a study of follicular helper T cells after annual influenza vaccination. Study-level findings and limits: Each annual vaccination recalled recurring oligoclonal ICOS+CD38+ cTfh clonotypes. Day 7 ICOS+CD38+ clones were most often found later in ICOS-CD38- cTfh cells. Plasmablast frequency change correlated with clonality change in ICOS+CD38+ cTfh.

Adults were given seasonal inactivated influenza vaccine, and blood CD4 subsets were sorted before and after vaccination. TCRdb keeps only in-frame clones here, not all; method: immunoSEQ multiplex PCR. The sample has about 11,000 clones; over 80% are singletons. Germline V gene data show CDR1 as SGHTA and CDR2 as FQGTGA. V lost 5 bases to trimming and J lost 6 bases; unmatched junction nucleotides: 6. The length of the CDR3 is 13 residues. Specimen: CXCR5- memory CD4+ T cells sorted from blood, collected 6 weeks after influenza vaccination. The receptor was derived from an adult who received the influenza vaccine. The gene calls are TRBV7-3 and TRBJ1-1; 7 bases are shared with TRBD1. The CDR3 is CASSPQGLAEAFF. CDR3 nucleotide sequence: TGTGCCAGCAGCCCACAGGGGTTGGCTGAAGCTTTCTTT.